The clone carrying this T cell receptor beta chain came up many times. RNA transcripts yielded amplified TCR beta CDR3 regions. HTBI primers were the set used in a first-round RT-PCR of the TCR CDR3. TCRdb re-called the multiplex PCR reads through MiXCR, storing one row per CDR3 protein. The table records under 350,000 distinct CDR3 sequences, roughly a fifth of them present only once. The sample originates from a study of T cells in Graves' hyperthyroidism and ophthalmopathy. The CDR3 has 14 residues. Trimming took 6 bases from V and 4 from J, leaving 15 bases between them. Germline V gene sequence: CDR1 DFQATT, CDR2 SNEGSKA (reference sequence).

The sequence was obtained from a woman aged 45 to 65 with Graves' hyperthyroidism. What was sequenced was blood. The chain joins TRBV20-1 to TRBJ1-4, with D possibly being TRBD1 (6 bases). In DNA form, the CDR3 reads TGCAGTGCCCAGGACAGCATTGTTAATGAAAAACTGTTTTTT. Amino acid sequence: CSAQDSIVNEKLFF.